The 23 T cell receptor beta chains in this list originate from one sample, sequenced in a study of vaccination effects on CD4 cells after COVID-19 (dated by TCRdb to the early 2020s). No antigen is known for these receptors. In the ViraFEST assay, PBMC were stimulated with viral peptide pools, and TCR sequencing was then used to find antigen-specific CD4+ T cell clonotypes based on their expansion. After less than eleven days of culture, CD4+ T cells were isolated with the EasySep CD4+ T cell isolation kit. Negative nucleocapsid antibody results before and after vaccination confirmed that the healthy vaccine recipients had no prior SARS-CoV-2 infection. Library creation used the immunoSEQ multiplex PCR assay. This is the immuneACCESS table as TCRdb keeps it, with only in-frame sequences that have V and J called. A part of the clones is gone; compared with another copy, unresolved V genes explain less than half, and the rest is unexplained. The sample has 25,000 or so clones on record, about 71% of them singletons. In total, the top ten clones hold around 12% of the sample.

Sample: CD4+ T cells from PBMCs cultured with HCoV-OC43 spike peptides, taken before COVID-19 vaccination. The meaning of the sample's cell subset or site label: HCoV-OC43 spike overlapping peptide pool stimulation. These receptors were obtained from a human donor who received a COVID-19 vaccine.

The chain has TRBV27 and TRBJ2-1; unclear D gene. Germline loops: CDR1 MNHEY, CDR2 SMNVEV (reference sequence). CDR3 length: 15 residues. The germline V and J ends were trimmed by 3 bases and 7 bases, with 16 bases remaining between them. The CDR3 DNA follows: TGTGCCAGCAGTTTTGGCCTTCCCTCCTTTAATGAGCAGTTCTTC. Amino acids: CASSFGLPSFNEQFF.

This clone was detected only a few times. At the DNA level, this CDR3 is encoded by other sequences in the same sample as well. The chain recombines TRBV10-3 with TRBJ2-1, with 10 bases fitting TRBD2. Looked up from germline, CDR1 is ENHRY and CDR2 is SYGVKD. The CDR3 totals 15 residues. Losses at the gene ends were 7 bases for V and 4 bases for J; bases not matched to a gene: 7. In DNA form, the CDR3 reads TGTGCCATCATGCCTAGCGGGGGCGGGTACAATGAGCAGTTCTTC. Amino acid sequence: CAIMPSGGGYNEQFF.

V and J are TRBV5-6 and TRBJ1-6; maybe TRBD1 (5 bases). Germline V gene data show CDR1 as SGHDT and CDR2 as YYEEEE. This CDR3 is 14 amino acids long. V lost 6 bases to trimming and J lost 10 bases, with 17 bases between them. CDR3 nucleotide sequence: TGTGCCAGCACCTCTTTGGGGCGCCGGTCACCCCTCCACTTT. Amino acid sequence: CASTSLGRRSPLHF.

The V call is TRBV30, the J call TRBJ1-2; 12 bases match TRBD1. From germline, CDR1 is GTSNPN and CDR2 SVGIG (reference sequence). This CDR3 spans 16 amino acids. Trimming at V came to 6 bases and at J to 4 bases, leaving 12 bases not matched to a gene. CDR3 sequence: CACSGTGGEVAYGYTF. The CDR3 DNA is TGTGCCTGTTCCGGGACAGGGGGCGAAGTTGCCTATGGCTACACCTTC.

This chain connects TRBV6-5 to TRBJ2-7, with TRBD2 identical over 10 bases. The CDR3 has 16 residues. V was clipped by 0 bases and J by 2 bases; unmatched bases: 4. Per germline, CDR1 MNHEY and CDR2 SVGAGI. The CDR3 DNA follows: TGTGCCAGCAGTTACTCTATCACTAGCGGGGCCTACGAGCAGTACTTC. This translates into CASSYSITSGAYEQYF.

The chain uses TRBV5-1 and TRBJ2-1; TRBD2 matches at 10 bases. J gave up 3 bases and V 4 bases, and 7 bases lay outside the gene matches. CDR1 and CDR2 from the germline V gene are SGHRS and YFSETQ. CDR3 length: 16 amino acids. CDR3 amino acids: CASSRETSGLYNEQFF. CDR3 in DNA: TGCGCCAGCAGCCGGGAGACTAGCGGGCTCTACAATGAGCAGTTCTTC.

The chain joins TRBV6-2 or TRBV6-3 to TRBJ1-5; 7 bases line up with TRBD1. The V gene end was trimmed by 0 bases and the J gene end by 4 bases; junction bases not matched to a gene: 9. CDR1 and CDR2 (germline): MNHEY, SVGEGT. This CDR3 comprises 17 residues. CDR3 loop: CASSYSTGAQGNQPQHF. The CDR3 DNA follows: TGTGCCAGCAGTTACTCGACTGGGGCACAGGGGAATCAGCCCCAGCATTTT.

The chain combines TRBV6-5 with TRBJ2-5; perhaps TRBD1 as D (6 bases). Trimming left V 8 bases short and J 0 bases short, with 16 bases between. The CDR3 covers 15 residues. Germline V lookup: CDR1 MNHEY, CDR2 SVGAGI. DNA of the CDR3: TGTGCCAGCCAAAAGAACCGGGACAACCAAGAGACCCAGTACTTC. It encodes CASQKNRDNQETQYF.

The gene calls are TRBV5-6 and TRBJ1-1; the D is unclear. The CDR3 runs to 12 residues. V dropped 4 bases and J dropped 5 bases, with 9 bases sitting between them. Germline loops: CDR1 SGHDT, CDR2 YYEEEE. CDR3 in DNA: TGTGCCAGCAGCGTATATCGTACTGAAGCTTTCTTT. This encodes CASSVYRTEAFF.

The chain is built from TRBV12-5 and TRBJ2-1; the D gene is possibly TRBD2 (6 bases). Deletions cut 6 bases from V and 4 bases from J, with 16 bases between. This CDR3 region has 15 residues. Germline lookup yields CDR1 LGHNT and CDR2 FRNRAP. CDR3 sequence: CASGGGRSLYNEQFF. CDR3 bases: TGTGCTAGTGGGGGGGGTAGGTCCTTATACAATGAGCAGTTCTTC.

CDR3: CASSRARGSEAFF. The CDR3 nucleotides read TGTGCCAGCAGCCGGGCCCGGGGGTCGGAAGCTTTCTTT. V and J are TRBV11-1 and TRBJ1-1, with D perhaps TRBD1 (5 bases). CDR1 is SGHAT and CDR2 is FQDESV in the germline V gene (reference sequence). Trimming stripped 5 bases from V and 8 bases from J, with 15 bases between. This CDR3 is built from 13 residues.

This clone was counted once. The V and J genes are TRBV19 and TRBJ1-4; TRBD1 might be the D (6 bases). V was shortened by 7 bases and J by 3 bases, with 15 bases between the two germline ends. Germline V gene sequence: CDR1 LNHDA, CDR2 SQIVND (reference sequence). The CDR3 has 15 residues. The DNA for the CDR3 is TGTGCCAGTAAAGAACAGGGTGGGCCTAATGAAAAACTGTTTTTT. Residues: CASKEQGGPNEKLFF.

This chain joins TRBV5-1 and TRBJ1-3; TRBD1 aligns across 9 bases. The germline V gene encodes CDR1 SGHRS and CDR2 YFSETQ. This CDR3 has 16 amino acids. After removal of 0 bases from V and 0 bases from J, the junction contained 1 base not matched to a gene. Here the CDR3 DNA reads TGCGCCAGCAGCTTGGTGGGACAGGGCTCTGGAAACACCATATATTTT. Encoded protein: CASSLVGQGSGNTIYF.

The chain links TRBV29-1 to TRBJ1-1; D unresolved. The CDR3 runs 12 residues. Deletions cut 4 bases from V and 2 bases from J, with 8 bases between. Germline assignment: CDR1 SQVTM and CDR2 ANQGSEA. DNA for the CDR3: TGCAGCGTTGCTTCAGTTAACACTGAAGCTTTCTTT. This encodes CSVASVNTEAFF.

The V gene is TRBV15, the J gene TRBJ1-3; possible D gene TRBD1, 5 bases. The CDR3 loop spans 16 amino acids. CDR1 and CDR2 from the germline V gene are LNHNV and YYDKDF (reference sequence). The V end was cut by 4 bases, the J end by 0 bases, with 13 bases between. The CDR3 reads CATSMEGSISGNTIYF. The CDR3 coding sequence is TGTGCCACCAGCATGGAGGGGTCAATCTCTGGAAACACCATATATTTT.

The V and J genes are TRBV5-5 and TRBJ2-1; 10 nucleotides agree with TRBD2. Trimming at V came to 4 bases and at J to 2 bases, leaving 6 bases not matched to a gene. The CDR3 is 16 amino acids. In germline, CDR1 is SGHKS, CDR2 YYEKEE (reference sequence). The CDR3, as DNA: TGTGCCAGCAGCCCCTCTCTAGCGGGAGCCTACAATGAGCAGTTCTTC. Its translation is CASSPSLAGAYNEQFF.

The chain couples TRBV9 to TRBJ1-6; D is ambiguous. The CDR3 consists of 15 residues. The ends were cut back, 1 base at V and 0 bases at J, with 5 bases in the middle. Germline V lookup: CDR1 SGDLS, CDR2 YYNGEE. The CDR3, as DNA: TGTGCCAGCAGCGTATCGAGCTCCTATAATTCACCCCTCCACTTT. As protein: CASSVSSSYNSPLHF.

V gene TRBV28 combines with J gene TRBJ1-5; no definite D call. Germline V gene data show CDR1 as MDHEN and CDR2 as SYDVKM. Trimming left V 2 bases short and J 5 bases short, with 10 bases between. The CDR3 covers 14 residues. CDR3 DNA: TGTGCCAGCAGTTTAACCCAATCCGATCAGCCCCAGCATTTT. This translates into CASSLTQSDQPQHF.

The V and J genes are TRBV6-1 and TRBJ1-5; 10 nucleotides line up with TRBD1. V lost 3 bases, J lost 5 bases, and 4 bases stayed unmatched. The CDR3 has 15 amino acids. Germline CDR1 is MNHNS and CDR2 is SASEGT. The CDR3 region has the DNA TGTGCCAGCAGTGAGGTCGACAGGGGGCATCAGCCCCAGCATTTT. Translation gives CASSEVDRGHQPQHF.

The V call is TRBV5-1, the J call TRBJ2-1, with a weak D call TRBD2 (6 bases). Germline V CDR1 and CDR2: SGHRS, YFSETQ. CDR3 length: 14 residues. V gave up 7 bases and J gave up 8 bases, with 19 bases separating them. In DNA form, the CDR3 reads TGCGCCAGCCGGAGAGATTCCGGGAGCGATGAGCAGTTCTTC. Translating gives CASRRDSGSDEQFF.

By share, this clone counts as medium-sized (0.01 to 0.1%). V gene TRBV7-7 combines with J gene TRBJ1-3; D is unresolved. The length of the CDR3 is 16 residues. Germline CDR1 SSHAT, CDR2 FNYEAQ (reference sequence). Trimming shortened V by 4 bases and J by 2 bases, and 15 bases separated the two germline ends. The CDR3 nucleotides read TGTGCCAGCAGCTCCTCCCCGGGATTTACTGGAAACACCATATATTTT. Protein: CASSSSPGFTGNTIYF.

The chain's CDR3 is CAGGVGGAGTDTQYF. The DNA for the CDR3 is TGTGCCGGCGGAGTTGGGGGGGCGGGGACAGATACGCAGTATTTT. The rearrangement links TRBV6-5 to TRBJ2-3; D possibly corresponds to TRBD2 (7 bases). The CDR3 loop spans 15 amino acids. Germline loops: CDR1 MNHEY, CDR2 SVGAGI. Trimming stripped 11 bases from V and 3 bases from J, with 21 bases between.

The chain has TRBV27 and TRBJ1-6; 9 positions agree with TRBD1. V lost 5 bases and J lost 10; bases outside the gene matches: 9. The CDR3 has 15 amino acids. Germline loops: CDR1 MNHEY, CDR2 SMNVEV (reference sequence). The CDR3, as DNA: TGTGCCAGCAGTCTGGGGACAGGGTCTTTGTCACCCCTCCACTTT. Protein product: CASSLGTGSLSPLHF.